These T cell receptor beta chains were read from a single sample in a study of blood T cells in healthy people across ages. Using its own MiXCR run on the 5' RACE reads, TCRdb lists one record per CDR3 protein. Of about 1 million distinct CDR3 sequences in the sample, roughly 24% are singletons; the top ten hold 0.75%. These sequences were also reported in another study, on T cells of mothers and their children.

The sample taken for sequencing was blood. The receptor set was obtained from a girl aged 2-10 years in good health. Both conserved end residues are part of each CDR3. D genes are given only for firm matches. Size is stated for part of the rows, as once, few or many counts, or as a class when the clone is expanded.

16	TRBV20-1	TRBJ2-5	TRBD2	few	CSATGLAGGLQETQYF	TGCAGTGCGACGGGACTAGCGGGAGGCCTACAAGAGACCCAGTACTTC
15	TRBV2	TRBJ2-7	.	.	CAGVPGPSGSYEQYF	TGTGCCGGAGTACCAGGTCCCTCTGGGTCCTACGAGCAGTACTTC
13	TRBV7-9	TRBJ2-7	.	many	CASSPGQSYEQYF	TGTGCCAGCAGCCCAGGACAGAGCTACGAGCAGTACTTC
11	TRBV4-1	TRBJ2-1	.	many	CASSQDDEQFF	TGCGCCAGCAGCCAAGATGACGAGCAGTTCTTC
13	TRBV6-1	TRBJ1-3	.	.	CASRTGSGNTIYF	TGTGCCAGCAGAACGGGCTCTGGAAACACCATATATTTT
12	TRBV19	TRBJ1-4	.	.	CASRPAGEKLFF	TGTGCCAGTAGACCAGCGGGCGAAAAACTGTTTTTT
20	TRBV5-5	TRBJ2-7	TRBD2	few	CASSSKPGQLGLAGSYEQYF	TGTGCCAGCAGCTCTAAACCGGGACAGCTTGGACTAGCGGGATCCTACGAGCAGTACTTC
13	TRBV2	TRBJ2-5	TRBD1	few	CASTGQGQETQYF	TGTGCCAGTACGGGACAGGGGCAAGAGACCCAGTACTTC
12	TRBV3-1	TRBJ2-3	.	.	CASSQVEFGQYF	TGTGCCAGCAGCCAAGTGGAATTTGGGCAGTATTTT
14	TRBV7-2	TRBJ2-4	.	.	CACSLVDGENIQYF	TGTGCCTGCAGCTTAGTAGACGGAGAAAACATTCAGTACTTC
13	TRBV3-1	TRBJ1-2	.	.	CASSQGGITGYTF	TGTGCCAGCAGCCAAGGGGGGATTACTGGCTACACCTTC
16	TRBV27	TRBJ2-7	TRBD2	few	CASSRSVAGDLWEQYF	TGTGCCAGTTCCCGCTCGGTAGCGGGAGATTTGTGGGAGCAGTACTTC
15	TRBV20-1	TRBJ1-3	TRBD1	few	CSARKGQDSGNTIYF	TGCAGTGCTAGAAAAGGACAGGACTCTGGAAACACCATATATTTT
17	TRBV5-6	TRBJ1-6	.	.	CASSLTEREPLGSPLHF	TGTGCCAGCAGCTTAACGGAGCGGGAACCCCTTGGTTCACCCCTCCACTTT
18	TRBV27	TRBJ1-4	.	many	CASSLGSGSFATNEKLFF	TGTGCCAGCAGTCTGGGGTCAGGGTCCTTCGCAACTAATGAAAAACTGTTTTTT
15	TRBV2	TRBJ2-5	.	few	CASNGPAGPPETQYF	TGTGCCAGCAATGGACCGGCAGGGCCCCCAGAGACCCAGTATTTC
19	TRBV15	TRBJ2-3	TRBD2	.	CATSSPGTSGGASTDTQYF	TGTGCCACCAGCAGCCCTGGGACTAGCGGGGGAGCTAGCACAGATACGCAGTATTTT
18	TRBV28	TRBJ2-3	TRBD2	few	CASSLVAGWREKSDTQYF	TGTGCCAGCAGTTTGGTAGCGGGATGGAGGGAAAAATCAGATACGCAGTATTTT
15	TRBV2	TRBJ1-4	.	.	CASRTGDPTNEKLFF	TGTGCCAGCAGGACAGGCGATCCAACTAATGAAAAACTGTTTTTT
13	TRBV6-6	TRBJ2-7	.	many	CASSSGPLDEQYF	TGTGCCAGCAGTTCGGGGCCCTTAGACGAGCAGTACTTC
15	TRBV7-2	TRBJ2-7	TRBD2	few	CASSLEWEGSYEQYF	TGTGCCAGCAGCTTAGAGTGGGAGGGCTCCTACGAGCAGTACTTC
16	TRBV4-3	TRBJ2-3	TRBD2	few	CASSRQMGGGEDTQYF	TGCGCCAGCAGCCGGCAGATGGGCGGGGGGGAAGATACGCAGTATTTT
12	TRBV28	TRBJ1-2	.	few	CASSLGADRTTF	TGTGCCAGCAGTTTAGGGGCCGATCGGACCACCTTC
11	TRBV7-8	TRBJ2-7	.	.	CASNQGTEQYF	TGTGCCAGCAACCAAGGAACCGAGCAGTACTTC
13	TRBV3-1	TRBJ1-1	.	.	CASSQVPGREAFF	TGTGCCAGCAGCCAAGTCCCCGGACGGGAAGCTTTCTTT
15	TRBV7-3	TRBJ2-1	TRBD2	many	CASRLTSGGMDEQFF	TGTGCCAGCAGACTTACTAGCGGGGGGATGGATGAGCAGTTCTTC
15	TRBV7-8	TRBJ1-2	.	few	CASSLEGVRVYGYTF	TGTGCCAGCAGCTTAGAGGGGGTCAGGGTCTATGGCTACACCTTC
13	TRBV28	TRBJ2-7	.	few	CAIYRGTLYEQYF	TGTGCCATCTACCGAGGTACCCTCTACGAGCAGTACTTC
13	TRBV12-3/TRBV12-4	TRBJ1-2	.	.	CASSSDKSGGYTF	TGTGCCAGCAGTTCCGACAAATCGGGAGGCTACACCTTC
16	TRBV20-1	TRBJ2-7	TRBD2	.	CRRIPISGGTSYEQYF	TGCAGGCGAATACCGATTAGCGGGGGAACCTCCTACGAGCAGTACTTC
13	TRBV12-3/TRBV12-4	TRBJ2-7	.	.	CASSRGVDYEQYF	TGTGCCAGCAGTCGCGGGGTAGACTACGAGCAGTACTTC
12	TRBV29-1	TRBJ1-1	.	.	CSIPGENTEAFF	TGCAGCATCCCAGGGGAAAACACTGAAGCTTTCTTT
13	TRBV24-1	TRBJ1-2	.	few	CATSDGNIYGYTF	TGTGCCACCAGTGATGGGAACATCTATGGCTACACCTTC
16	TRBV2	TRBJ2-1	TRBD1	few	CASSQGQGGSYNEQFF	TGTGCCAGCAGTCAAGGACAGGGGGGCTCCTACAATGAGCAGTTCTTC
17	TRBV4-2	TRBJ2-5	TRBD2	few	CASSSKTLAGGGETQYF	TGTGCCAGCAGCTCAAAAACCCTAGCGGGAGGGGGAGAGACCCAGTACTTC
15	TRBV20-1	TRBJ2-7	.	.	CSASGVNRNPYEQYF	TGCAGTGCTAGTGGCGTCAACCGGAACCCCTACGAGCAGTACTTC
15	TRBV5-1	TRBJ2-2	.	.	CASSWGQANTGELFF	TGCGCCAGCAGCTGGGGGCAGGCGAACACCGGGGAGCTGTTTTTT
14	TRBV5-1	TRBJ2-1	.	few	CASSFGLELNEQFF	TGCGCCAGCAGCTTTGGACTGGAACTCAATGAGCAGTTCTTC
15	TRBV24-1	TRBJ1-2	TRBD1	.	CATSEPGQGSEGYTF	TGTGCCACCAGTGAACCGGGACAGGGGTCGGAAGGCTACACCTTC
13	TRBV3-1	TRBJ2-3	.	.	CASSQVRIDTQYF	TGTGCCAGCAGCCAAGTACGGATAGATACGCAGTATTTT
15	TRBV4-3	TRBJ1-2	.	few	CASSQGYQGTNGYTF	TGCGCCAGCAGCCAAGGGTATCAGGGAACTAATGGCTACACCTTC
15	TRBV28	TRBJ1-5	.	.	CASSLFGGHDQPQHF	TGTGCCAGCAGTTTATTCGGGGGTCATGATCAGCCCCAGCATTTT
15	TRBV9	TRBJ1-2	.	few	CASSVAGQGIYGYTF	TGTGCCAGCAGCGTAGCTGGGCAGGGGATCTATGGCTACACCTTC
15	TRBV7-2	TRBJ2-7	.	few	CASSFGYAFSYEQYF	TGTGCCAGCAGCTTCGGTTATGCCTTCTCCTACGAGCAGTACTTC
12	TRBV12-3/TRBV12-4	TRBJ2-3	.	.	CASSHTTDTQYF	TGTGCCAGCAGCCATACAACAGATACGCAGTATTTT
15	TRBV12-3/TRBV12-4	TRBJ2-3	.	.	CASSSAGYGTDTQYF	TGTGCCAGCAGTTCGGCCGGCTACGGCACAGATACGCAGTATTTT
16	TRBV7-2	TRBJ2-3	TRBD2	.	CASSLVGSGSTDTQYF	TGTGCCAGCAGCTTAGTTGGTAGCGGGTCCACAGATACGCAGTATTTT
13	TRBV29-1	TRBJ1-1	.	.	CSVGDRLNTEAFF	TGCAGCGTCGGGGACCGCTTGAACACTGAAGCTTTCTTT
13	TRBV7-2	TRBJ1-1	.	.	CASSKQRDTEAFF	TGTGCCAGCAGCAAACAGAGGGACACTGAAGCTTTCTTT
14	TRBV29-1	TRBJ2-1	TRBD2	.	CSVESGREHNEQFF	TGCAGCGTTGAGAGCGGGAGGGAACACAATGAGCAGTTCTTC
14	TRBV25-1	TRBJ1-2	TRBD1	few	CASSELTGGQGYTF	TGTGCCAGCAGTGAATTGACAGGGGGCCAGGGCTACACCTTC